The 3 T cell receptor beta chains listed next were all sequenced from one sample in a study of blood T cells in healthy people across ages. A sample-barcoded 5' primer and a J-beta primer mix were used in a second PCR of roughly 7 to 11 cycles. TCRdb passed the 5' RACE reads through MiXCR, listing each CDR3 protein once. The data contain around 1.7 million distinct CDR3 sequences, 28% of them seen just once; the ten biggest clones take up 7% to 9%. The material sequenced was blood. All receptors come from a woman in her thirties in good health.

This clonotype was detected only a few times. The J gene is TRBJ2-7, the V gene TRBV6-6; 7 bases are a match to TRBD1. This CDR3 comprises 15 residues. With 0 bases clipped from V and 5 bases from J, the junction kept 7 bases outside the gene matches. In germline, CDR1 is MNHNY, CDR2 SVGAGI (reference sequence). CDR3 region: CASSYSRTGVHEQYF. The DNA of the CDR3 is TGTGCCAGCAGTTACTCGAGAACAGGGGTACACGAGCAGTACTTC.

This clonotype has only a few counts. V is TRBV20-1 and J is TRBJ2-4; D not certain. This CDR3 has 12 amino acids. Germline CDR1 is DFQATT and CDR2 is SNEGSKA (reference sequence). Trimming removed 0 bases at V and 13 bases at J, with 13 bases between. CDR3 loop: CSARDYQSEQYF. The CDR3 nucleotides read TGCAGTGCTAGAGACTACCAGTCAGAGCAGTACTTC.

The gene calls are TRBV28 and TRBJ2-3; 7 bases are a match to TRBD2. J was trimmed by 1 base and V by 6 bases; bases with no gene match: 16. Per germline, CDR1 MDHEN and CDR2 SYDVKM. The CDR3 has 18 amino acids. The CDR3, as DNA: TGTGCCAGCAGCGGTTGGCGGGCGGGAGACAGCTGCACAGATACGCAGTATTTT. This sequence encodes CASSGWRAGDSCTDTQYF.